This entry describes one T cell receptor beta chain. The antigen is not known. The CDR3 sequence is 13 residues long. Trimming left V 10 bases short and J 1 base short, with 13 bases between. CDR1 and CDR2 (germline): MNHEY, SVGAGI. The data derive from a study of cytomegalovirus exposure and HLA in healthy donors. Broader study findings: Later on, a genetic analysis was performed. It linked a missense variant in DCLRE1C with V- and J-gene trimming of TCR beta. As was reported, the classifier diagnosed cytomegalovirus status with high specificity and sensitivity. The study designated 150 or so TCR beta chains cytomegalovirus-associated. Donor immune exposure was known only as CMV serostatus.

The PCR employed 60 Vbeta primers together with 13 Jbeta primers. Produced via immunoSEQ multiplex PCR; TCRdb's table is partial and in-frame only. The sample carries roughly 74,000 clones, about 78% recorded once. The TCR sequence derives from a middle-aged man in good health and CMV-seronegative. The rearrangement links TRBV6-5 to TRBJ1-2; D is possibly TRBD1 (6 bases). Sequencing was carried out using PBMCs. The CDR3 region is CATSDSLNYGYTF. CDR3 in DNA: TGTGCCACCTCGGACAGCCTTAACTATGGCTACACCTTC.